This T cell receptor (beta chain) was obtained from a study of prognosis after radiotherapy for stage I lung cancer. Study-wide background: Roughly 13 men and 6 women, aged about 53 to 95 and with a median age of around 74 years, made up the patients. Distant metastases arose in several patients, median roughly 7 months post-radiotherapy; roughly 15 had no significant progression. Findings and limits, study-wide: The authors reported that TRBV and TRBJ gene usage differed between patients with and without metastases.

In this sample, this clonotype turned up many times. Its cognate antigen is unknown. V was shortened by 4 bases and J by 4 bases, with 14 bases between the two germline ends. The CDR3 is 14 residues long. The germline V gene has CDR1 SGHRS and CDR2 YFSETQ. Genomic DNA provided the template from which TCR beta CDR3 was amplified by two-round multiplex PCR. Primers (each specific to one TRBV or TRBJ gene) were used in first-round PCR. Via MiXCR, TCRdb re-called the multiplex PCR reads, giving one row per CDR3 protein. The data contain about 30,000 distinct CDR3 sequences, around 30% of them seen just once; the ten biggest clones take up over 10%.

The rearrangement joins TRBV5-1 to TRBJ1-2; no firm D call. This TCR derives from a donor at least 50 years old with non-small cell lung cancer. This specimen was PBMCs, taken before or after stereotactic body radiation therapy (not recorded which). CDR3 coding DNA: TGCGCCAGCAGCGCCGATCAGCTGGGCTATGGCTACACCTTC. Translation gives CASSADQLGYGYTF.